This TCR beta chain stems from a study of T cells in Graves' hyperthyroidism and ophthalmopathy. On this clonotype: Its antigen remains unidentified.

Findings and caveats of the study: Through a model of 13 V-J features, ophthalmopathy was separated from stable hyperthyroidism.

The J segment lost 7 bases and the V segment lost 5 bases, leaving 11 bases of the junction unmatched. Germline assignment: CDR1 SEHNR and CDR2 FQNEAQ (reference sequence). The length of the CDR3 is 16 residues. The CDR3 regions of TCR beta were amplified from RNA transcripts. During a first-round RT-PCR of the TCR CDR3, the HTBI primer set was used. Via MiXCR, TCRdb re-called the multiplex PCR reads, giving one row per CDR3 protein. Counted here are fewer than 500,000 distinct CDR3 sequences, 14% to 15% occurring once; the ten biggest clones make up around 14%. A Clinical Activity Score of at least 3, a NOSPECS grade of at least 4 and a duration under 3 months were recorded in the ophthalmopathy patients. The diagnoses drew upon clinical symptoms, serum thyroxine and TRAb, thyroid ultrasound and orbital computed tomography.

The specimen sequenced was blood. This rearrangement joins TRBV7-9 to TRBJ1-6; 7 nucleotides align to TRBD1. This receptor was identified in a young man with Graves' ophthalmopathy. The CDR3, as DNA: TGTGCCAGCAGCATAAGCCGGGACAGTGGGAATTCACCCCTCCACTTT. It encodes CASSISRDSGNSPLHF.